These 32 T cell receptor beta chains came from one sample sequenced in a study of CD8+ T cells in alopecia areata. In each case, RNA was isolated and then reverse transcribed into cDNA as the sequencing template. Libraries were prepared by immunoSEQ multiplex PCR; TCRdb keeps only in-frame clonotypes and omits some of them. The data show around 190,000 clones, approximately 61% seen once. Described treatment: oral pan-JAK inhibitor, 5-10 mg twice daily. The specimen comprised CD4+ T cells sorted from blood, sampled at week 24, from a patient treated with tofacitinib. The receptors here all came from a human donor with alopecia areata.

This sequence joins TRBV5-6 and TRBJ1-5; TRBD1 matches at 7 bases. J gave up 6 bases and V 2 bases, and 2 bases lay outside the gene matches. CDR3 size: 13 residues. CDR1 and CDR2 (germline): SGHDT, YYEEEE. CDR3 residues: CASSLQGSQPQHF. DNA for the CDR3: TGTGCCAGCAGCTTACAGGGGAGTCAGCCCCAGCATTTT. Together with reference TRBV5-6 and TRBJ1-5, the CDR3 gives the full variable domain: DAGVTQSPTHLIKTRGQQVTLRCSPKSGHDTVSWYQQALGQGPQFIFQYYEEEERQRGNFPDRFSGHQFPNYSSELNVNALLLGDSALYLCASSLQGSQPQHFGDGTRLSIL.

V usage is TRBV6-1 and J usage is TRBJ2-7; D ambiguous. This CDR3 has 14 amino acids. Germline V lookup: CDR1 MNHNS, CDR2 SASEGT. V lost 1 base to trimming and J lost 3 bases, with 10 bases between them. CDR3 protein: CASSEGLVSYEQYF. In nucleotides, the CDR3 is TGTGCCAGCAGTGAAGGGCTAGTGAGCTACGAGCAGTACTTC.

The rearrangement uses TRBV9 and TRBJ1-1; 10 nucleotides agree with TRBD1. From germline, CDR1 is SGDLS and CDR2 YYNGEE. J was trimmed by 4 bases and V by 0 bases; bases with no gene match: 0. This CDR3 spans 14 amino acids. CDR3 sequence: CASSVGTGGTEAFF. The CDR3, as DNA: TGTGCCAGCAGCGTAGGGACAGGGGGCACTGAAGCTTTCTTT.

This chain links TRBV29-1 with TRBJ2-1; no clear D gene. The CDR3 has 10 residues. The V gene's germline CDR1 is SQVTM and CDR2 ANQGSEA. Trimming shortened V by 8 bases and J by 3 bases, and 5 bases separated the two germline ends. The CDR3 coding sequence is TGCAGCTCTCTCTACAATGAGCAGTTCTTC. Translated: CSSLYNEQFF.

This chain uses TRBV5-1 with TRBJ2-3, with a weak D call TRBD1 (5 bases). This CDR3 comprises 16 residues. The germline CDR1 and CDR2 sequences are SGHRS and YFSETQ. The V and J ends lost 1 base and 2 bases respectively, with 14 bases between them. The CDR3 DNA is TGCGCCAGCAGCTTGCAGGGCTCATCCTACACAGATACGCAGTATTTT. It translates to CASSLQGSSYTDTQYF.

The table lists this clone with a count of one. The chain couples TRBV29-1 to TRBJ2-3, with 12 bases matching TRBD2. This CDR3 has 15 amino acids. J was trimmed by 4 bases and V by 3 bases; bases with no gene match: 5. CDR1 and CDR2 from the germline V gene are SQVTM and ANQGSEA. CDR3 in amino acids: CSVEVLAGGPDTQYF. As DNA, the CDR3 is TGCAGCGTTGAGGTCCTAGCGGGGGGGCCAGATACGCAGTATTTT.

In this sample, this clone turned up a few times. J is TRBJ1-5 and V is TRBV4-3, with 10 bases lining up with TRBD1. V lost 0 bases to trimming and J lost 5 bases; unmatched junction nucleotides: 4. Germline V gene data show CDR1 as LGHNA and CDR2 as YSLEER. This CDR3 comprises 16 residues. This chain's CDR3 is CASSQDWGQGHQPQHF. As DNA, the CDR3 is TGCGCCAGCAGCCAAGATTGGGGACAGGGGCATCAGCCCCAGCATTTT.

In nucleotides, the CDR3 is TGTGCCAGCAGTTGGGACAGGGCCTACAATGAGCAGTTCTTC. Its translation: CASSWDRAYNEQFF. The chain combines TRBV6-5 with TRBJ2-1; 9 nucleotides match TRBD1. The CDR3 length is 14 residues. V lost 4 bases and J lost 2; bases outside the gene matches: 0. The V gene's germline CDR1 is MNHEY and CDR2 SVGAGI.

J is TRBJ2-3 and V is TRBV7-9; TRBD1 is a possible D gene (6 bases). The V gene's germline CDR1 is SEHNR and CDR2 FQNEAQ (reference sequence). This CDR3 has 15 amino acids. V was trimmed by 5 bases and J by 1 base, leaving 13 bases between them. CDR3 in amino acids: CASSPFGGRTDTQYF. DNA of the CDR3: TGTGCCAGCAGCCCTTTTGGGGGCCGCACAGATACGCAGTATTTT.

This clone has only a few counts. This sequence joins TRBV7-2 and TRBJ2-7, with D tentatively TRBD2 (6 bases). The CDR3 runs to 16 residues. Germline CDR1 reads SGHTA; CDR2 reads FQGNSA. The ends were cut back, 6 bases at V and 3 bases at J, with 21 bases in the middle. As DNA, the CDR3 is TGTGCCAGCAGTTGGGGTCGGAGGGGTGGAGGCTACGAGCAGTACTTC. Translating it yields CASSWGRRGGGYEQYF.

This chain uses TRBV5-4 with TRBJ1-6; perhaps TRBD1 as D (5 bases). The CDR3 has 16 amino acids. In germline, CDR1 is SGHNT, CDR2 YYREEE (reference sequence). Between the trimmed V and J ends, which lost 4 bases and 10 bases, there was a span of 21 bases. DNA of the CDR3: TGTGCCAGCAGCCAAGCTCCGGGACCAACACAGTCACCCCTCCACTTT. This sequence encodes CASSQAPGPTQSPLHF.

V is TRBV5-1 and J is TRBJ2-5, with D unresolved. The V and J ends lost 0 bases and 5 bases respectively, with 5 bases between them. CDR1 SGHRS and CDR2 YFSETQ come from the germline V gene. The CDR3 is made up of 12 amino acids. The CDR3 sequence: CASSLGRETQYF. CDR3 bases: TGCGCCAGCAGCTTGGGCAGGGAGACCCAGTACTTC.

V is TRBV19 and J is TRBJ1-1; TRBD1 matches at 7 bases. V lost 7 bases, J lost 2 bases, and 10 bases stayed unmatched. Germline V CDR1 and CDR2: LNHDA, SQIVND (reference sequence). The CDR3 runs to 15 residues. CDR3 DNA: TGTGCCAGTACCGTCGGTCGGACAGGTAACACTGAAGCTTTCTTT. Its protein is CASTVGRTGNTEAFF. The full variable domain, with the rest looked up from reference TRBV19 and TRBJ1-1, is DGGITQSPKYLFRKEGQNVTLSCEQNLNHDAMYWYRQDPGQGLRLIYYSQIVNDFQKGDIAEGYSVSREKKESFPLTVTSAQKNPTAFYLCASTVGRTGNTEAFFGQGTRLTVV.

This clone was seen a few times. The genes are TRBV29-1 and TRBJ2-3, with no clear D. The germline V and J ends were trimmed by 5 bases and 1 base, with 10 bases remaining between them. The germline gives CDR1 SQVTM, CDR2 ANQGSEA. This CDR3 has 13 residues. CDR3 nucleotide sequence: TGCAGCGTTAAGAGTGAACGCACAGATACGCAGTATTTT. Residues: CSVKSERTDTQYF.

The CDR3 DNA reads TGTGCCAGCAGCCGGGGGGGACTCGGGTACGAGCAGTACTTC. Translated, it gives CASSRGGLGYEQYF. This rearrangement joins TRBV14 to TRBJ2-7; the match to TRBD2 covers 7 bases. Germline trimming cut 4 bases from V and 4 bases from J; bases unmatched to any gene: 7. In germline, CDR1 is SGHDN, CDR2 FVKESK. This CDR3 has 14 residues.

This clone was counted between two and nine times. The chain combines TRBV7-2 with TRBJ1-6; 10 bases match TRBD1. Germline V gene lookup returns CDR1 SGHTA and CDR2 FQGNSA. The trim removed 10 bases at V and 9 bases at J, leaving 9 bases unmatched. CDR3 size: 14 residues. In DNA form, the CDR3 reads TGTGCCACCCCAGGGGGACAGGGGAGTTCACCCCTCCACTTT. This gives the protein CATPGGQGSSPLHF.

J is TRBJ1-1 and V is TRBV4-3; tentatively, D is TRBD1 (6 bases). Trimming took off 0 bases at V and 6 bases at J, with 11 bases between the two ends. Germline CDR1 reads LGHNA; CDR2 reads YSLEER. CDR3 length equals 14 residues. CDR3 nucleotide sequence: TGCGCCAGCAGCCAAGAAACAGGGTTCGCTGAAGCTTTCTTT. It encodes CASSQETGFAEAFF.

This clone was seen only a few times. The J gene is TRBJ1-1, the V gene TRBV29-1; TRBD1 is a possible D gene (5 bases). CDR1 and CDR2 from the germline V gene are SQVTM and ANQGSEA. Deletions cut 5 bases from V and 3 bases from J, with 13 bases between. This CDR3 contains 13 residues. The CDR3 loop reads CSVRVMGHTEAFF. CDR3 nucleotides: TGCAGCGTTCGGGTTATGGGACACACTGAAGCTTTCTTT.

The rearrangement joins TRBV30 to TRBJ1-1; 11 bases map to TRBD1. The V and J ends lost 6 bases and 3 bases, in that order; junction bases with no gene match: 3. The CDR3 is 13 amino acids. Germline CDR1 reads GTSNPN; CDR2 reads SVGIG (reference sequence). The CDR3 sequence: CACRDRGYTEAFF. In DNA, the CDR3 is TGTGCCTGCCGGGACAGGGGGTACACTGAAGCTTTCTTT.

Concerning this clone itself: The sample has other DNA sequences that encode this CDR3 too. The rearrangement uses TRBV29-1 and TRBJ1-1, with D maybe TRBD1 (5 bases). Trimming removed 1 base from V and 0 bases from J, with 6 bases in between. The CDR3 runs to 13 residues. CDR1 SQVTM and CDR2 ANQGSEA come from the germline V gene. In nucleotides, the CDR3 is TGCAGCGTTGAAGGGACATTGAACACTGAAGCTTTCTTT. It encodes CSVEGTLNTEAFF.

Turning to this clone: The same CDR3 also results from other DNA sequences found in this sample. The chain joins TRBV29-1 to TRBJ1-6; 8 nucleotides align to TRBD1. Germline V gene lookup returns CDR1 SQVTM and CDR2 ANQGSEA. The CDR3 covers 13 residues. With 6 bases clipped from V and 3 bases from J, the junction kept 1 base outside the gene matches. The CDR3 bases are TGCAGCGTAGGACAGGGCTATAATTCACCCCTCCACTTT. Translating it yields CSVGQGYNSPLHF.

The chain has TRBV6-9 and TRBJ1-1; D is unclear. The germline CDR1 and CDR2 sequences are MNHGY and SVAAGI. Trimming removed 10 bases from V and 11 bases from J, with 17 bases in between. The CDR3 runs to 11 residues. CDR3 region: CAIGLQLGAFF. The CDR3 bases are TGTGCCATCGGACTGCAGCTAGGGGCTTTCTTT.

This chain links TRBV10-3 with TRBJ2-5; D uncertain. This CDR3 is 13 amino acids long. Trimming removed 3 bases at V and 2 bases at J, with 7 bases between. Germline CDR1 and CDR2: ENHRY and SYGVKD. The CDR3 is CAISEGQQETQYF. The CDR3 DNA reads TGTGCCATCAGTGAAGGGCAGCAAGAGACCCAGTACTTC.

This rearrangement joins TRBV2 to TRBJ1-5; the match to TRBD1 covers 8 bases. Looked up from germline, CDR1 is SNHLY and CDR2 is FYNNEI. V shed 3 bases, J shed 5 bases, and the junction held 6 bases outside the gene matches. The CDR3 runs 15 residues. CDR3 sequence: CASSDRTGGDQPQHF. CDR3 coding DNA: TGTGCCAGCAGTGACCGAACAGGGGGTGATCAGCCCCAGCATTTT.

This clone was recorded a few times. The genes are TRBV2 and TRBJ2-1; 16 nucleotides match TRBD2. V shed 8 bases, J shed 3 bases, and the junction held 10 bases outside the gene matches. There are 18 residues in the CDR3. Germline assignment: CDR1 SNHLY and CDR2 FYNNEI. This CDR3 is CASLAGLAGGTSYNEQFF. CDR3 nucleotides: TGTGCCAGCCTGGCGGGACTAGCGGGGGGGACAAGCTACAATGAGCAGTTCTTC.

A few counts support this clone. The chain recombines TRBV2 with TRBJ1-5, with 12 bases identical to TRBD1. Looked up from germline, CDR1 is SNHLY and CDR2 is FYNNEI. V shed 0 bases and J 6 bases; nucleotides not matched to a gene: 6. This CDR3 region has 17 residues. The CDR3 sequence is CASSEAGGQGAGQPQHF. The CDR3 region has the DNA TGTGCCAGCAGTGAAGCGGGGGGACAGGGGGCAGGTCAGCCCCAGCATTTT. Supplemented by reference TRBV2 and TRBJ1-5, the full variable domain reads EPEVTQTPSHQVTQMGQEVILRCVPISNHLYFYWYRQILGQKVEFLVSFYNNEISEKSEIFDDQFSVERPDGSNFTLKIRSTKLEDSAMYFCASSEAGGQGAGQPQHFGDGTRLSIL.

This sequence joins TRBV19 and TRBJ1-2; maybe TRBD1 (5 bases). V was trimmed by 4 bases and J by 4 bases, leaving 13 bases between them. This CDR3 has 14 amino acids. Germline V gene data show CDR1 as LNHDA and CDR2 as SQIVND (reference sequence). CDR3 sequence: CASSTGRMSYGYTF. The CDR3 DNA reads TGTGCCAGTAGTACAGGGAGAATGAGCTATGGCTACACCTTC.

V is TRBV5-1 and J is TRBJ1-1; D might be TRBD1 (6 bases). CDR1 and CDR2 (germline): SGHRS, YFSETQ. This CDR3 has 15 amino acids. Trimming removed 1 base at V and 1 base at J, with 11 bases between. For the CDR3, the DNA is TGCGCCAGCAGCTTGACCGGGACAAAGAACACTGAAGCTTTCTTT. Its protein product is CASSLTGTKNTEAFF.

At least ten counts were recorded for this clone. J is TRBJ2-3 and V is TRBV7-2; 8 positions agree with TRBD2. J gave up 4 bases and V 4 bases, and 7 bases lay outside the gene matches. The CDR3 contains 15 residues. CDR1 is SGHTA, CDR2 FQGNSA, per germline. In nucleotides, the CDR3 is TGTGCCAGCAGCTCCTCGGGACTAGTGCCAGATACGCAGTATTTT. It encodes CASSSSGLVPDTQYF.

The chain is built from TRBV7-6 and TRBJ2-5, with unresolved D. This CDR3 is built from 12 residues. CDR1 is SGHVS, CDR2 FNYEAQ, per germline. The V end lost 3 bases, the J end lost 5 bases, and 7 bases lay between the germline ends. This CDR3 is CASSFVTETQYF. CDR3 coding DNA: TGTGCCAGCAGCTTTGTGACCGAGACCCAGTACTTC.

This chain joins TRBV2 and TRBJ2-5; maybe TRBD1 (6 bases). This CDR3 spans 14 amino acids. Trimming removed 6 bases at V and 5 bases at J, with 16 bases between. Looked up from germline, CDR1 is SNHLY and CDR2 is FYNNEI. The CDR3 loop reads CASRQQGTGETQYF. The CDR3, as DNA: TGTGCCAGCAGACAACAGGGTACGGGGGAGACCCAGTACTTC.

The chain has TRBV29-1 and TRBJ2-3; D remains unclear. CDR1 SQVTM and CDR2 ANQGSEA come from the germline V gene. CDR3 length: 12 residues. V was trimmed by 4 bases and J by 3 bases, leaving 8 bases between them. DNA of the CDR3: TGCAGCGTTGGGTCCCTTACAGATACGCAGTATTTT. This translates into CSVGSLTDTQYF.